There are a few counts of the clone carrying this TCR beta chain. This entry comes from a study of T cells in Graves' hyperthyroidism and ophthalmopathy. Researchers amplified the TCR beta CDR3 regions from RNA transcripts. The HTBI set primed first-round TCR CDR3 RT-PCR. TCRdb passed the multiplex PCR reads through MiXCR, listing each CDR3 protein once. The sample carries 600,000 to 650,000 distinct CDR3 sequences, 20% recorded once. This sequence was found in a man in his thirties or forties with Graves' ophthalmopathy. The sample taken for sequencing was blood.

The CDR3 DNA reads as TGTGCCAGCAGTTTCCGGAACCAAGAGACCCAGTACTTC. Translating it yields CASSFRNQETQYF. V is TRBV28 and J is TRBJ2-5; no firm D call. Germline CDR1 is MDHEN and CDR2 is SYDVKM. V lost 3 bases to trimming and J lost 0 bases, with 5 bases between them. CDR3 length: 13 amino acids.